The following is a T cell receptor beta chain sequence with its context. Antigen specificity is unknown. With the read ending 3 residues before the CDR3 end, the germline J gene is used to fill in that end. Sequencing used immunoSEQ multiplex PCR; TCRdb keeps in-frame clones, though not all of them. The table lists around 25,000 clones. The data were taken from a study of T cells in women clearing cervical HPV infection. The CDR3 loop spans 14 amino acids. Trimming removed 2 bases from V and 4 bases from J, with 11 bases in between. In germline, CDR1 is SGHRS, CDR2 YFSETQ. Findings of the study overall: Effector/memory and HPV-specific T cells were not isolated, and association timing is unknown.

This receptor was identified in a woman between 18 and 70 years old with a cervical HPV16 infection that either progressed to CIN3+ or cleared (not recorded which). The sample taken for sequencing was blood buffy coat. V and J are TRBV5-1 and TRBJ2-3; maybe TRBD1 (6 bases). Partial CDR3 DNA: TGCGCCAGCAGCTTAAGGGGGTCCGCAGATACG. Protein: CASSLRGSADT. The complete CDR3 sequence is CASSLRGSADTQYF.